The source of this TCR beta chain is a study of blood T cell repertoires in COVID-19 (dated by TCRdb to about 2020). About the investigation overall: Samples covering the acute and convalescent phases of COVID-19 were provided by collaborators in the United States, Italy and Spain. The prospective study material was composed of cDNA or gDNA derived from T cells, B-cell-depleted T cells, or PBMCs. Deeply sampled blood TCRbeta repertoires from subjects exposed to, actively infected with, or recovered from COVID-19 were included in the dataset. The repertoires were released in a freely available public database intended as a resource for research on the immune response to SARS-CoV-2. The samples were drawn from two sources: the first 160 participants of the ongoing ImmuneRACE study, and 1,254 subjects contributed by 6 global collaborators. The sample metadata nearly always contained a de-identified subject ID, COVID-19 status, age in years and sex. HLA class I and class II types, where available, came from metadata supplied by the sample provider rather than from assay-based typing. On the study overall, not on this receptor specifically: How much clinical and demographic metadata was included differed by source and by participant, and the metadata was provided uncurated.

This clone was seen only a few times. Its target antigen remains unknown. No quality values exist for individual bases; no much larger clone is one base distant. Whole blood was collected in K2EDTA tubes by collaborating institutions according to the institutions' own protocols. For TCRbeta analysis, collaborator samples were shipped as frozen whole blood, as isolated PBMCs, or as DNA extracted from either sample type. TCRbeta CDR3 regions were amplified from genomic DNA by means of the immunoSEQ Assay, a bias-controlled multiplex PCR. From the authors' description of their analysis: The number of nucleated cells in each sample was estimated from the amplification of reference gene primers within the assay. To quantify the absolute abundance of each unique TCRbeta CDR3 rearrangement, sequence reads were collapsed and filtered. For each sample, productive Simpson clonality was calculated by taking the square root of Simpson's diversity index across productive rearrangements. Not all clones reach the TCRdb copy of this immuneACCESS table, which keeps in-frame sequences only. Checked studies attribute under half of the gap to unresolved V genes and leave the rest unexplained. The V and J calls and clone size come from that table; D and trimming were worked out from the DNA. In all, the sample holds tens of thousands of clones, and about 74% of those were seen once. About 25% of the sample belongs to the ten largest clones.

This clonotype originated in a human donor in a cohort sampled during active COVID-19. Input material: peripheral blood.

The CDR3 has the sequence CASSLDGTDVYEQYF. The bases are TGTGCCAGCAGCTTAGATGGAACAGATGTCTACGAGCAGTACTTC. The rearrangement combines TRBV7-9 with TRBJ2-7; the D gene remains uncertain. At the junction V is shortened by 1 base and J by 3 bases, with 13 bases in between. Taken from the germline V gene (reference sequence), the CDR1 and CDR2 loops are SEHNR and FQNEAQ. Its CDR3 holds 15 amino acids, cysteine through phenylalanine. The kept DNA is CDR3 alone, 45 bases in frame from the first base.